This TCR beta chain is drawn from a study of shared clonotypes between healthy human individuals. Findings and caveats of the study: It was anticipated that sequencing depth would influence how many clonotypes donors shared.

Notes on this clone: Its antigen remains unknown.

The study ran the assay at deep level. An even split of each subset's genomic DNA across several immunoSEQ plates was performed. Clones were sequenced by immunoSEQ multiplex PCR, and TCRdb holds only the in-frame ones, with some missing. The data contain about 680,000 clones, roughly 94% of them singletons. Naive CD8 cells were CD45RO-negative, positively selected for CCR7, excluding terminally differentiated effector memory CD45RA+ cells. Every donor was a Caucasian adult from Nashville, Tennessee. This CDR3 contains 14 residues. The V gene lost 5 bases and the J gene lost 5 bases, with 16 bases spanning the gap. Per germline, CDR1 LGHNA and CDR2 YSLEER.

The sequence derives from a man in his thirties or forties in good health. The sample consisted of naive CD8+ T cells sorted from blood. The rearrangement links TRBV4-3 to TRBJ2-7; D is undetermined. This chain's CDR3 is CASSFGRSPHEQYF. CDR3 DNA sequence: TGCGCCAGCAGCTTCGGCCGTTCGCCCCACGAGCAGTACTTC.